This T cell receptor (beta chain) was retrieved from a study of cytomegalovirus exposure and HLA in healthy donors. PCR employed 60 Vbeta and 13 Jbeta primers. TCRdb keeps only in-frame clones here, not all; method: immunoSEQ multiplex PCR. The sample contains about 35,000 clones, 70% to 85% of which appear only once. The CDR3 is made up of 15 amino acids. From germline, CDR1 is SGHAT and CDR2 FQDESV (reference sequence). Trimming at V came to 5 bases and at J to 5 bases, leaving 9 bases not matched to a gene. The receptor comes from a woman between 18 and 29 years old in good health and CMV-seronegative. The material sequenced was PBMCs. The chain recombines TRBV11-1 with TRBJ1-1; 9 nucleotides line up with TRBD1. CDR3 DNA: TGTGCCAGCAGCGCTCGACAGGGGGGATGGACTGAAGCTTTCTTT. Its protein is CASSARQGGWTEAFF.